Listed below are T cell receptor beta chains from one sample, sequenced in a study of cytomegalovirus exposure and HLA in healthy donors. Assay: immunoSEQ multiplex PCR; the TCRdb copy retains only in-frame clones and omits some. The sample yields 75,000 to 100,000 clones, 65% to 80% seen once. Sequencing was done on a sample of PBMCs. The receptors here all came from a female donor in good health and CMV-seropositive. Both conserved end residues are part of each CDR3. The order of the fields is clone size, J gene, D gene, V gene, CDR3 protein, CDR3 DNA. D genes are given only for firm matches. Some rows mark clone size as missing; the rest say once, few, many or name a class of expanded clone.

>-|TRBJ2-5|-|TRBV20-1
CSVVAQETQYF
TGCAGTGTTGTAGCGCAAGAGACCCAGTACTTC
>-|TRBJ1-2|-|TRBV30
CAWTETGHFYYGYTF
TGTGCCTGGACAGAGACGGGACACTTCTACTATGGCTACACCTTC
>-|TRBJ1-6|-|TRBV5-8
CASIPRGSPLHF
TGTGCCAGCATACCCCGGGGTTCACCCCTCCACTTT
>-|TRBJ2-1|-|TRBV5-1
CASSLGLGGTYNEQFF
TGCGCCAGCAGCTTGGGGCTCGGCGGCACCTACAATGAGCAGTTCTTC
>-|TRBJ2-5|-|TRBV7-7
CASSLVDGAGETQYF
TGTGCTAGCAGCTTAGTGGACGGGGCGGGGGAGACCCAGTACTTC
>-|TRBJ1-2|-|TRBV2
CASRGLDYGYTF
TGTGCCAGCAGAGGACTTGACTATGGCTACACCTTC
>-|TRBJ1-5|TRBD1|TRBV2
CASSEIQGDQPQHF
TGTGCCAGCAGTGAGATACAGGGGGATCAGCCCCAGCATTTT
>-|TRBJ1-2|-|TRBV27
CASSRDFSGYTF
TGTGCCAGCAGCCGGGACTTCAGTGGCTACACCTTC
>-|TRBJ1-1|-|TRBV28
CATQRWETEAFF
TGTGCCACACAGCGGTGGGAGACTGAAGCTTTCTTT
>-|TRBJ2-1|TRBD2|TRBV5-6
CASRGSGETFF
TGTGCCAGCAGAGGAAGCGGGGAAACGTTCTTC
>-|TRBJ2-2|-|TRBV27
CASSSASRTGELFF
TGTGCCAGCAGCTCAGCCTCGCGGACCGGGGAGCTGTTTTTT
>-|TRBJ1-2|-|TRBV2
CASSARGSNYGYTF
TGTGCCAGCAGTGCAAGGGGGTCTAACTATGGCTACACCTTC
>-|TRBJ1-3|TRBD1|TRBV7-2
CASSLEGASSGNTIYF
TGTGCCAGCAGCTTAGAGGGGGCCAGCTCTGGAAACACCATATATTTT
>-|TRBJ2-2|TRBD1|TRBV29-1
CSVGSGGVNTGELFF
TGCAGCGTTGGATCAGGGGGAGTGAACACCGGGGAGCTGTTTTTT
>-|TRBJ2-2|-|TRBV29-1
CSVEDPRQGNTGELFF
TGCAGCGTTGAAGATCCGCGGCAGGGGAACACCGGGGAGCTGTTTTTT
>-|TRBJ2-7|TRBD2|TRBV18
CASSPLTSGKGEQYF
TGTGCCAGCTCACCGTTGACTAGCGGGAAGGGCGAGCAGTACTTC
>-|TRBJ2-7|-|TRBV7-8
CASSRGDKHSYEQYF
TGTGCCAGCAGCCGGGGGGACAAGCACTCCTACGAGCAGTACTTC
>-|TRBJ2-3|-|TRBV19
CASSVRNTDTQYF
TGTGCCAGTAGTGTCAGGAACACAGATACGCAGTATTTT
>-|TRBJ2-7|-|TRBV7-9
CASSLTNRDLSYEQYF
TGTGCCAGCAGCTTAACAAACAGGGATCTCTCCTACGAGCAGTACTTC
>few|TRBJ2-7|TRBD2|TRBV4-3
CASSQGLAGGYEQYF
TGCGCCAGCAGCCAAGGTCTAGCGGGGGGGTACGAGCAGTACTTC
>-|TRBJ1-2|-|TRBV28
CASSLGYSGYTF
TGTGCCAGCAGTTTAGGTTATAGTGGCTACACCTTC
>-|TRBJ2-7|-|TRBV27
CASSGGRLYEQYF
TGTGCCAGCAGCGGGGGACGGCTCTACGAGCAGTACTTC
>-|TRBJ1-5|-|TRBV28
CASSTIGRANQPQHF
TGTGCCAGCAGTACGATAGGCAGGGCCAATCAGCCCCAGCATTTT
>-|TRBJ1-5|-|TRBV28
CASSLISARVQDLNQPQHF
TGTGCCAGCAGTCTCATCAGCGCCCGCGTACAGGACCTAAATCAGCCCCAGCATTTT
>-|TRBJ2-7|-|TRBV28
CASMERRGSYEQYF
TGTGCCAGCATGGAGAGGAGGGGCTCCTACGAGCAGTACTTC
>-|TRBJ2-5|-|TRBV5-1
CASRKARAQETQYF
TGCGCCAGCAGAAAAGCCAGGGCTCAAGAGACCCAGTACTTC
>once|TRBJ2-3|TRBD2|TRBV4-1
CASSLILAGGRDTQYF
TGCGCCAGCAGCCTCATTCTAGCGGGGGGACGAGATACGCAGTATTTT
>-|TRBJ1-3|-|TRBV9
CASSVDAASSGNTIYF
TGTGCCAGCAGCGTAGACGCTGCTAGCTCTGGAAACACCATATATTTT
>few|TRBJ2-3|-|TRBV11-2
CASSPAVITDTQYF
TGTGCCAGCAGTCCAGCGGTGATCACAGATACGCAGTATTTT
>-|TRBJ2-3|TRBD2|TRBV5-1
CARGPGLAGGRQDTQYF
TGCGCCAGAGGACCCGGACTAGCGGGGGGGCGACAAGATACGCAGTATTTT
>-|TRBJ1-1|TRBD1|TRBV30
CAWSITWGTAEAFF
TGTGCCTGGAGTATCACATGGGGGACAGCTGAAGCTTTCTTT
>-|TRBJ2-2|-|TRBV7-9
CASSLTLGTTGELFF
TGTGCCAGCAGCCTAACCCTAGGGACAACCGGGGAGCTGTTTTTT
>few|TRBJ2-7|-|TRBV7-6
CASGRQGNYEQYF
TGTGCCAGCGGCAGGCAGGGGAACTACGAGCAGTACTTC
>-|TRBJ1-5|-|TRBV30
CAWSSGYSNQPQHF
TGTGCCTGGAGTTCGGGGTATAGCAATCAGCCCCAGCATTTT
>-|TRBJ2-1|TRBD2|TRBV29-1
CSVERASGHNEQFF
TGCAGCGTTGAGAGGGCTAGCGGCCATAATGAGCAGTTCTTC
>-|TRBJ1-5|TRBD1|TRBV27
CASSRTGNNQPQHF
TGTGCCAGCAGCCGGACAGGAAACAATCAGCCCCAGCATTTT
>-|TRBJ2-3|-|TRBV5-4
CASSADRGISTDTQYF
TGTGCCAGCAGCGCCGATCGGGGGATAAGCACAGATACGCAGTATTTT
>few|TRBJ1-1|-|TRBV30
CAWSQRYEAFF
TGTGCCTGGAGTCAGCGCTATGAAGCTTTCTTT
>few|TRBJ2-6|-|TRBV15
CATSRSVSGANVLTF
TGTGCCACCAGCAGGTCGGTCTCTGGGGCCAACGTCCTGACTTTC
>-|TRBJ2-7|TRBD1|TRBV7-9
CASSPRDRGRDEQYF
TGTGCCAGCAGCCCCCGGGACAGGGGGCGGGACGAGCAGTACTTC
>-|TRBJ2-7|TRBD2|TRBV4-1
CASKGLAGESSYEQYF
TGCGCCAGCAAGGGACTAGCGGGAGAGAGCTCCTACGAGCAGTACTTC
>-|TRBJ2-3|TRBD2|TRBV7-3
CASSLTGSSGGTSTDTQYF
TGTGCCAGCAGCTTAACGGGCTCTAGCGGGGGGACTAGCACAGATACGCAGTATTTT
>-|TRBJ1-4|TRBD1|TRBV7-9
CASSLGDRAATNEKLFF
TGTGCCAGCAGCTTAGGGGACAGGGCTGCAACTAATGAAAAACTGTTTTTT
>-|TRBJ2-7|TRBD1|TRBV30
CAWRQGSSYEQYF
TGTGCCTGGCGACAGGGGAGCTCCTACGAGCAGTACTTC
>-|TRBJ1-2|-|TRBV2
CASSPGRGDGYTF
TGTGCCAGCAGCCCAGGGAGGGGCGATGGCTACACCTTC
>-|TRBJ2-2|TRBD1|TRBV11-1
CASSLGQGNTGELFF
TGTGCCAGCAGCTTGGGACAGGGGAACACCGGGGAGCTGTTTTTT
>once|TRBJ2-7|-|TRBV7-2
CASSYGSSSYEQYF
TGTGCCAGCAGCTACGGGTCGAGCTCCTACGAGCAGTACTTC
>few|TRBJ2-7|TRBD2|TRBV28
CASSSGLAVTYEQYF
TGTGCCAGCAGTTCCGGACTAGCGGTAACCTACGAGCAGTACTTC
>-|TRBJ1-5|-|TRBV2
CASRVGGDYFSNQPQHF
TGTGCCAGCAGGGTCGGGGGAGATTACTTTAGCAATCAGCCCCAGCATTTT
>-|TRBJ1-4|-|TRBV2
CASRIRGRDEKLFF
TGTGCCAGCAGGATCAGGGGTAGGGATGAAAAACTGTTTTTT
>-|TRBJ2-1|TRBD2|TRBV25-1
CASSTRTSGNEQFF
TGTGCCAGCAGTACTCGGACTAGCGGGAATGAGCAGTTCTTC
>-|TRBJ2-1|TRBD1|TRBV30
CAWSVGQGQFF
TGTGCCTGGAGTGTAGGACAGGGGCAGTTCTTC
>-|TRBJ2-7|-|TRBV5-1
CASSFDNPPYEQYF
TGCGCCAGCTCGTTCGACAACCCCCCCTACGAGCAGTACTTC
>-|TRBJ2-3|-|TRBV28
CAISRQLSTDTQYF
TGTGCCATCTCGAGGCAGCTTAGCACAGATACGCAGTATTTT
>-|TRBJ2-3|TRBD2|TRBV5-6
CASSPSGAGVADTQYF
TGTGCCAGCAGCCCCTCGGGAGCGGGAGTAGCAGATACGCAGTATTTT